A selection of T cell receptor beta chains follows, all from one sample in a study of T cells in Graves' hyperthyroidism and ophthalmopathy. TCRdb re-called the multiplex PCR reads through MiXCR, storing one row per CDR3 protein. This table has fewer than 200,000 distinct CDR3 sequences, over 15% appearing once. Material for sequencing was blood. The receptors here all came from a woman aged 45-65 years with Graves' hyperthyroidism. Both conserved end residues are part of each CDR3. A D gene is named only where the DNA matches it firmly. Size tells how often a clone was seen (once, few, many) or the class of an expanded clone, and some rows leave it out.

CDR3 DNA	CDR3 protein	J gene	D gene	V gene	clone size
TGCAGTGCTAGCTCCCGGGACAGGGGGCTTGATGAGCAGTTCTTC	CSASSRDRGLDEQFF	TRBJ2-1	TRBD1	TRBV20-1	many
TGTGCCAGCAGTGAAGTAGGGTTAGACAACGGCTACACCTTC	CASSEVGLDNGYTF	TRBJ1-2	.	TRBV6-1	many
TGTGCCAGCAGCCAAAGTAAAACAGACAGACAAGAGACCCAGTACTTC	CASSQSKTDRQETQYF	TRBJ2-5	.	TRBV3-1	many
TGCAGCGTGTCTCGTGGCGGGGGGGCCTTTGAGCAGTTCTTC	CSVSRGGGAFEQFF	TRBJ2-1	TRBD2	TRBV29-1	many
TGTGCCAGCAGCAGCCCGGGACAGGCTCTCTATGGCTACACCTTC	CASSSPGQALYGYTF	TRBJ1-2	TRBD1	TRBV6-1	few
TGTGCCAGCAGCCCCCAGGAGGGGTCAGATACGCAGTATTTT	CASSPQEGSDTQYF	TRBJ2-3	.	TRBV7-9	many
TGCAGTGCTAGCTTCGGCGATAATATTCTTGGGACTGAAGCTTTCTTT	CSASFGDNILGTEAFF	TRBJ1-1	.	TRBV20-1	.
TGTGCCAGCAGTCCATATTCCGGGACAGGGGAAGTAAAGCAGTACTTC	CASSPYSGTGEVKQYF	TRBJ2-7	TRBD1	TRBV6-1	many
TGCAGTGCTAGGGGGGGCAATCAGCCCCAGCATTTT	CSARGGNQPQHF	TRBJ1-5	.	TRBV20-1	.
TGTGCCAGCAGTTACTTACTAAGGCCGAACCAAGAGACCCAGTACTTC	CASSYLLRPNQETQYF	TRBJ2-5	.	TRBV6-2/TRBV6-3	many
TGTGCCAGCAGCTTAACCACGAGGGAGACCCAGTACTTC	CASSLTTRETQYF	TRBJ2-5	.	TRBV7-3	many
TGTGCCAGTAGTACGGGGTTCACTGAAGCTTTCTTT	CASSTGFTEAFF	TRBJ1-1	.	TRBV19	many
TGCAGTGAAGGGGCTAATCCGGGAAGCTACACCTTC	CSEGANPGSYTF	TRBJ1-2	.	TRBV20-1	.
TGTGCCAGCAGTGGGCGAGTGGGCAGAAACGCTGAAGCTTTCTTT	CASSGRVGRNAEAFF	TRBJ1-1	.	TRBV28	.
TGCAGCGTTGGGACATTGGGTAACACTGAAGCTTTCTTT	CSVGTLGNTEAFF	TRBJ1-1	.	TRBV29-1	many
TGTGCCTGGAGTCGGGGGAGCTATGGCTACACCTTC	CAWSRGSYGYTF	TRBJ1-2	.	TRBV30	.
TGTGCCAGCTCATTCGGGCAGGGCCGAGAAAAACTGTTTTTT	CASSFGQGREKLFF	TRBJ1-4	.	TRBV18	many
TGTGCCAGCAGTTACGGGCGGCAGGGCCTGAGGGCCAAAAACATTCAGTACTTC	CASSYGRQGLRAKNIQYF	TRBJ2-4	.	TRBV6-2/TRBV6-3	many
TGTGCCAGTAGTAAGTCGACAGGGGCAATGGCTGAAGCTTTCTTT	CASSKSTGAMAEAFF	TRBJ1-1	TRBD1	TRBV19	many
TGTGCCAGCAGTGAGGGCAGAAACACCATATATTTT	CASSEGRNTIYF	TRBJ1-3	.	TRBV6-1	many
TGTGCCAGCAGCACGACAGGGGGCACTGAAGCTTTCTTT	CASSTTGGTEAFF	TRBJ1-1	TRBD1	TRBV7-9	many
TGTGCCAGCAGTATAGGGACAGTGGAAATGAACACTGAAGCTTTCTTT	CASSIGTVEMNTEAFF	TRBJ1-1	TRBD1	TRBV28	.
TGCAGTGCTACTTTAGGAAGTACACTGTTTTTT	CSATLGSTLFF	TRBJ1-4	.	TRBV20-1	many
TGTGCCAGCAGTGGGGGGTACGACACCGGCGGTCTGGGCACTGAAGCTTTCTTT	CASSGGYDTGGLGTEAFF	TRBJ1-1	.	TRBV2	many
TGTGCCAGCAGCCAACCCACGCATAACTATGGCTACACCTTC	CASSQPTHNYGYTF	TRBJ1-2	.	TRBV14	many
TGTGCCAGCAGCTTAGGCGGACTAGCGGCCTACGAGCAGTACTTC	CASSLGGLAAYEQYF	TRBJ2-7	TRBD2	TRBV7-2	many
TGTGCCAGCAGCCAAGATACGGGCACCGGGGAGCTGTTTTTT	CASSQDTGTGELFF	TRBJ2-2	.	TRBV3-1	many
TGCAGTGCTAGCCGGATTGACAGGGCCTACGAGCAGTACTTC	CSASRIDRAYEQYF	TRBJ2-7	TRBD1	TRBV20-1	.
TGTGCCACCTCGGGGGGGCCCGGTGGCTACACCTTC	CATSGGPGGYTF	TRBJ1-2	.	TRBV2	many
TGTGCCAGTAGTAGCCCCAGGGGACGGCGAGGAAACACCATATATTTT	CASSSPRGRRGNTIYF	TRBJ1-3	.	TRBV19	many
TGTGCCAGCAGCCGGACAGTTACTGGGGCCAACGTCCTGACTTTC	CASSRTVTGANVLTF	TRBJ2-6	.	TRBV7-9	few
TGTGCCAGTAGGACAGGCCTCTCTTTGGAAAAACTGTTTTTT	CASRTGLSLEKLFF	TRBJ1-4	TRBD1	TRBV6-1	many
TGTGCCAGCAGTTACGGGACTAGCGGCAATGAGCAGTTCTTC	CASSYGTSGNEQFF	TRBJ2-1	TRBD2	TRBV28	many
TGTGCCAGCAGCCCCGGGACTATTGCGGGGCAGTTCTTC	CASSPGTIAGQFF	TRBJ2-1	TRBD2	TRBV6-2/TRBV6-3	many
TGTGCCAGCAGTTATACCCCGACCGGGACTAGCGGGTCAGATACGCAGTATTTT	CASSYTPTGTSGSDTQYF	TRBJ2-3	TRBD2	TRBV28	.
TGTGCCAGCAGCCAAGGTTCAGGCTATAATTCACCCCTCCACTTT	CASSQGSGYNSPLHF	TRBJ1-6	.	TRBV3-1	many
TGTGCCAGCAGGAGGGGGGTGCTCTCCTACGAGCAGTACTTC	CASRRGVLSYEQYF	TRBJ2-7	.	TRBV6-1	.
TGTGCCAGCAGTTTTCAAGGGTTTAATACGCAGTATTTT	CASSFQGFNTQYF	TRBJ2-3	.	TRBV27	many
TGTGCCTGGGACAGGGGGCGTTCCCGTTACACCTTC	CAWDRGRSRYTF	TRBJ1-2	TRBD1	TRBV30	.
TGTGCCAGCAGTTTGGGGACAGGGATGACCGGGGAGCTGTTTTTT	CASSLGTGMTGELFF	TRBJ2-2	TRBD1	TRBV12-3/TRBV12-4	.
TGTGCCAGCAGCCTCACTAGCGGGGGGGCTCAGAATGAGCAGTTCTTC	CASSLTSGGAQNEQFF	TRBJ2-1	TRBD2	TRBV7-2	many
TGTGCCAGCAGTTACCGAGGGAACACTGAAGCTTTCTTT	CASSYRGNTEAFF	TRBJ1-1	.	TRBV6-2/TRBV6-3	many
TGTGCCAGTAGTGCCGGGACAGGGGCCAATCAGCCCCAGCATTTT	CASSAGTGANQPQHF	TRBJ1-5	TRBD1	TRBV19	.
TGTGCCAGCAGCCTTGGGACTAGCGGGGCCAATGAGCAGTTCTTC	CASSLGTSGANEQFF	TRBJ2-1	TRBD2	TRBV5-5	many